The source of this T cell receptor (beta chain) is a study of T-cell reconstitution after alpha-beta-depleted transplantation in children. General study points: Surviving recipient T cells and thymic progenitors underlay high day-60 TCRbeta diversity in some patients. About two months after transplant, alpha-beta T cells reportedly came from several hundred expanded graft clones. By one year post-transplant, T-cell counts and diversity largely arose from T cells that were newly produced.

A TCRbeta library incorporating unique molecular identifiers was prepared. TCRdb recomputed calls from the PCR reads with MiXCR, one row per CDR3 protein. The sample has 800,000 to 1,000,000 distinct CDR3 sequences, around 30% seen once. As concerns this clonotype: Antigen: not known.

Germline-derived CDR1 and CDR2 are SGDLS and YYNGEE. The CDR3 has 16 residues. V gave up 2 bases and J gave up 2 bases, with 14 bases separating them. The specimen was PBMCs, mostly from graft donor cells, collected 360 days after TCRalphabeta/CD19-depleted stem cell transplant. The rearrangement joins TRBV9 to TRBJ2-1; D is unclear. This TCR derives from a boy younger than two who had a stem cell transplant for SCID, so the T cells may come from the graft donor. CDR3 region: CASSVHNTSPYNEQFF. DNA of the CDR3: TGTGCCAGCAGCGTCCATAATACCTCACCCTACAATGAGCAGTTCTTC. Looking up the rest from reference TRBV9 and TRBJ2-1 gives the full variable domain: DSGVTQTPKHLITATGQRVTLRCSPRSGDLSVYWYQQSLDQGLQFLIQYYNGEERAKGNILERFSAQQFPDLHSELNLSSLELGDSALYFCASSVHNTSPYNEQFFGPGTRLTVL.